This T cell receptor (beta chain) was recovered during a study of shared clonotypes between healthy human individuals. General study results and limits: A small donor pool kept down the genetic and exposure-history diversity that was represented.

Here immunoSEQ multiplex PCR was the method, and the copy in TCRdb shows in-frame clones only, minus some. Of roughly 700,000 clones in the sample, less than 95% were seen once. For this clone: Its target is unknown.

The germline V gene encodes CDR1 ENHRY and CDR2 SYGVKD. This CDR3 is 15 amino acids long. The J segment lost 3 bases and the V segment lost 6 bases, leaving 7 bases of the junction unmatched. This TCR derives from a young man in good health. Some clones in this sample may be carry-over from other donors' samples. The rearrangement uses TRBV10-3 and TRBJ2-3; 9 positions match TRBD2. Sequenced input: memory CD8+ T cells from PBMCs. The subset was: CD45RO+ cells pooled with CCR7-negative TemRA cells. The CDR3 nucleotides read TGTGCCATCAGGACTAGCGGAGCACAGACAGATACGCAGTATTTT. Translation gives CAIRTSGAQTDTQYF.